The clone carrying this TCR beta chain was detected only once. V was pared by 0 bases and J by 3 bases, with 11 bases between. Germline V CDR1 and CDR2: MNHEY, SVGEGT. The CDR3 spans 15 residues. The data were produced by immunoSEQ multiplex PCR, yet TCRdb's version contains in-frame clones alone and is incomplete. Of some 200,000 clones listed, around nine tenths are singletons. This record comes from a study of blood T cell repertoires in COVID-19. Study background: Acute and convalescent COVID-19 samples came from the United States, Italy and Spain. In each case, the material was cDNA or gDNA derived from T cells, B-cell-depleted T cells, or PBMCs.

The chain joins TRBV6-2 or TRBV6-3 to TRBJ1-1; tentative D call: TRBD1 (6 bases). The receptor's source is a woman between 18 and 30 years old who had recovered from COVID-19. Sequencing was carried out using peripheral blood. The CDR3, as DNA: TGTGCCAGCAGTTACTCACCAGGACAGTACACTGAAGCTTTCTTT. This encodes CASSYSPGQYTEAFF.